This note documents a single T cell receptor (beta chain) sequence. As yet, its antigen is unknown. A second PCR, run for roughly 7 to 12 cycles, used a sample-barcoded 5' primer plus a J-beta primer mix. Via MiXCR, TCRdb re-called the 5' RACE reads, giving one row per CDR3 protein. The sample lists over 1,200,000 distinct CDR3 sequences, around 55% seen once, with 5% to 7% in the top ten. Investigators took around 10 milliliters of peripheral blood from every donor. The data were obtained in a study of blood T cells in healthy people across ages. This CDR3 region has 12 residues. After removal of 1 base from V and 9 bases from J, the junction contained 2 bases not matched to a gene. Looked up from germline, CDR1 is SEHNR and CDR2 is FQNEAQ (reference sequence). Regarding the study as a whole: Diversity estimates drawn from one million T cells were deemed underestimates. Per million T cells, TCR beta diversity dropped about linearly as age rose. PBMCs were not sorted, which prevented a conclusive comparison of naive versus antigen-experienced cells.

This clonotype was obtained from a man aged 18 to 30 in good health. V is TRBV7-9 and J is TRBJ1-1, with TRBD1 matching 7 bases. The source material was blood. The CDR3 protein is CASSLGTGQAFF. The CDR3 DNA sequence: TGTGCCAGCAGCTTAGGGACAGGACAAGCTTTCTTT.